This entry features one T cell receptor beta chain sequence. Its recognized antigen is unknown. No base quality information exists; no much larger clone differs at one position. The library was obtained by the immunoSEQ multiplex PCR assay. Entries here come from immuneACCESS through TCRdb and include only in-frame sequences with V and J called. Some clones fail to appear in such tables; in the studies checked, an unresolved V gene covers under half of the shortfall, and the cause of the remainder is unknown. This sample holds fewer than 40,000 clones; 90% were observed only once. 9.5% to 12% of the sample lies in the top ten. This sample stems from a study of T cell changes during pregnancy in multiple sclerosis (dated by TCRdb to about 2019). The study in broad terms: The study looked at changes in the T cell repertoire across pregnancy in women with multiple sclerosis.

Material: CD8+ T cells from peripheral blood mononuclear cells, obtained before pregnancy. The receptor was isolated from a female donor with multiple sclerosis, enrolled in a pregnancy study.

The DNA sequence is given as TGTGCCAGCAGTGACCCGGGACAGGGGGTCCCACCCTATGGCTACACCTTC. Its coded protein is CASSDPGQGVPPYGYTF. Rearrangement joined TRBV6-1 to TRBJ1-2; 11 of the junction bases match TRBD1. The junction shows trimming of 3 bases on V and 4 bases on J, and the gene matches do not reach 10 bases of it. The CDR3 runs 17 residues from the cysteine to the phenylalanine. Only the CDR3 portion is preserved as DNA: 51 bases, with reading frame beginning at the first base. The germline V gene provides CDR1 MNHNS and CDR2 SASEGT.